This is a list of T cell receptor beta chains from one sample in a study of Graves' ophthalmopathy and Graves' hyperthyroidism. TCRdb called the multiplex PCR reads again in MiXCR, with one record for every CDR3 protein. Here the sample spans around 1,000,000 distinct CDR3 sequences, roughly two fifths being singletons. Sequences were obtained from peripheral blood or thyroid tissue (not recorded which). The receptors shown here come from an adult man with Graves' hyperthyroidism. Both conserved end residues are part of each CDR3. D genes are given only for firm matches. The size field is filled for only some rows; it gives once, few, many or a size class.

D gene: .
V gene: TRBV9
clone size: few
J gene: TRBJ1-6
CDR3 DNA: TGTGCCAGCAGTTATACGGCCCTGACAGGAGAGGGTTCACCCCTCCACTTT
CDR3 protein: CASSYTALTGEGSPLHF

D gene: TRBD1
V gene: TRBV11-2
clone size: many
J gene: TRBJ2-5
CDR3 DNA: TGTGCCAGCAGCTCCCCGTTGGGGACAGGGACGGAGACCCAGTACTTC
CDR3 protein: CASSSPLGTGTETQYF

D gene: TRBD1
V gene: TRBV20-1
clone size: .
J gene: TRBJ2-2
CDR3 DNA: TGCAGTGCTGGTCGGACAGGGTCCGGGGAGCTGTTTTTT
CDR3 protein: CSAGRTGSGELFF

D gene: .
V gene: TRBV7-7
clone size: many
J gene: TRBJ2-5
CDR3 DNA: TGTGCCAGCAGCTTTGCGGAACAAGAGACCCAGTACTTC
CDR3 protein: CASSFAEQETQYF

D gene: TRBD2
V gene: TRBV25-1
clone size: .
J gene: TRBJ2-5
CDR3 DNA: TGTGCCAGCTCGACTAGCGGGAGGGGCGACCAAGAGACCCAGTACTTC
CDR3 protein: CASSTSGRGDQETQYF

D gene: .
V gene: TRBV19
clone size: many
J gene: TRBJ2-2
CDR3 DNA: TGTGCCAGTATTCCAAGCGAAGGGGAGGCCGGGGAGCTGTTTTTT
CDR3 protein: CASIPSEGEAGELFF

D gene: TRBD2
V gene: TRBV7-9
clone size: many
J gene: TRBJ2-7
CDR3 DNA: TGTGCCAGCAGCCCCGGGAGGGGAGAATACGAGCAGTACTTC
CDR3 protein: CASSPGRGEYEQYF

D gene: TRBD1
V gene: TRBV6-5
clone size: few
J gene: TRBJ1-6
CDR3 DNA: TGTGCCAGCAGTAGACAGGGATCCGGAACAAGCTCCTATAATTCACCCCTCCACTTT
CDR3 protein: CASSRQGSGTSSYNSPLHF

D gene: .
V gene: TRBV5-4
clone size: few
J gene: TRBJ2-6
CDR3 DNA: TGTGCCAGCAGCCACGAAAGAACCTCTGGGGCCAACGTCCTGACTTTC
CDR3 protein: CASSHERTSGANVLTF

D gene: .
V gene: TRBV4-1
clone size: few
J gene: TRBJ1-5
CDR3 DNA: TGCGCCAGCAGCCAAGGAGGGGATTCCTCGTCTAATCAGCCCCAGCATTTT
CDR3 protein: CASSQGGDSSSNQPQHF

D gene: .
V gene: TRBV20-1
clone size: .
J gene: TRBJ2-6
CDR3 DNA: TGCAGTGCGGTAATCGGCAGGGCCAACGTCCTGACTTTC
CDR3 protein: CSAVIGRANVLTF

D gene: .
V gene: TRBV7-9
clone size: .
J gene: TRBJ2-5
CDR3 DNA: TGTGCCAGCAGTCGTTTATATAGGGACCAAGAGACCCAGTACTTC
CDR3 protein: CASSRLYRDQETQYF

D gene: TRBD2
V gene: TRBV19
clone size: many
J gene: TRBJ2-5
CDR3 DNA: TGTGCCAGTAGTCCCCGACTAGCGGGAGGAATTGAGACCCAGTACTTC
CDR3 protein: CASSPRLAGGIETQYF

D gene: TRBD2
V gene: TRBV29-1
clone size: few
J gene: TRBJ2-7
CDR3 DNA: TGCAGCTTAGCGGGAGACTACGAGCAGTACTTC
CDR3 protein: CSLAGDYEQYF

D gene: .
V gene: TRBV6-2/TRBV6-3
clone size: few
J gene: TRBJ1-5
CDR3 DNA: TGTGCCAGCAGTTACTCGGTGGCAGATCAGCCCCAGCATTTT
CDR3 protein: CASSYSVADQPQHF

D gene: .
V gene: TRBV9
clone size: many
J gene: TRBJ1-1
CDR3 DNA: TGTGCCAGCAGCGTAGAGGGGGGGAAGTCTGAAGCTTTCTTT
CDR3 protein: CASSVEGGKSEAFF

D gene: TRBD1
V gene: TRBV7-9
clone size: many
J gene: TRBJ2-5
CDR3 DNA: TGTGCCAGCAGCCCGAATTGGGACAGGGAGACCCAGTACTTC
CDR3 protein: CASSPNWDRETQYF

D gene: TRBD1
V gene: TRBV5-1
clone size: .
J gene: TRBJ1-6
CDR3 DNA: TGTGCCAGCAGTCCGCAGCGACAGACAGGGCGCAATTCACCCCTCCACTTT
CDR3 protein: CASSPQRQTGRNSPLHF

D gene: .
V gene: TRBV2
clone size: .
J gene: TRBJ2-5
CDR3 DNA: TGTGCCAGCAAGCTGGGAATGGGTCGGGAGACCCAGTACTTC
CDR3 protein: CASKLGMGRETQYF

D gene: .
V gene: TRBV6-6
clone size: few
J gene: TRBJ1-5
CDR3 DNA: TGTGCCAGCAGTTACGGAACAGGGAATAGCAATCAGCCCCAGCATTTT
CDR3 protein: CASSYGTGNSNQPQHF

D gene: .
V gene: TRBV7-2
clone size: .
J gene: TRBJ1-2
CDR3 DNA: TGTGCCAGCAGCTTACGAGGGAGTAACGGCTACACCTTC
CDR3 protein: CASSLRGSNGYTF

D gene: TRBD2
V gene: TRBV29-1
clone size: .
J gene: TRBJ2-7
CDR3 DNA: TGCAGCGTTGAATCTAGCGGTACCTACGAGCAGTACTTC
CDR3 protein: CSVESSGTYEQYF

D gene: TRBD1
V gene: TRBV6-5
clone size: few
J gene: TRBJ1-1
CDR3 DNA: TGTGCCAGCAGTTACCACCTAACGACAGGGCAGGACACTGAAGCTTTCTTT
CDR3 protein: CASSYHLTTGQDTEAFF

D gene: TRBD1
V gene: TRBV9
clone size: .
J gene: TRBJ1-1
CDR3 DNA: TGTGCCAGCAGCGCAGGGGGGGAGAGCACTGAAGCTTTCTTT
CDR3 protein: CASSAGGESTEAFF

D gene: .
V gene: TRBV20-1
clone size: .
J gene: TRBJ2-7
CDR3 DNA: TGCAGTGCTGTCCGGGCCTACGGGGGATACGAGCAGTACTTC
CDR3 protein: CSAVRAYGGYEQYF

D gene: TRBD1
V gene: TRBV19
clone size: many
J gene: TRBJ1-1
CDR3 DNA: TGTGCCAGCTGGGGACAGAAGAACACTGAAGCTTTCTTT
CDR3 protein: CASWGQKNTEAFF

D gene: .
V gene: TRBV25-1
clone size: many
J gene: TRBJ1-4
CDR3 DNA: TGTGCCAGCAGTGAAACAGGGAGGCCTAATGAAAAACTGTTTTTT
CDR3 protein: CASSETGRPNEKLFF

D gene: TRBD1
V gene: TRBV12-3/TRBV12-4
clone size: many
J gene: TRBJ1-2
CDR3 DNA: TGTGCCAGCAGTCCCTGGACAGGGAATGGCTACACCTTC
CDR3 protein: CASSPWTGNGYTF

D gene: .
V gene: TRBV7-3
clone size: .
J gene: TRBJ1-3
CDR3 DNA: TGTGCCAGCAGCCCAAACAGGGAGGCCTCTGGAAACACCATATATTTT
CDR3 protein: CASSPNREASGNTIYF

D gene: .
V gene: TRBV11-2
clone size: .
J gene: TRBJ1-1
CDR3 DNA: TGTGCCAGCAGCTTAGTCTTTGGGGGCACTGAAGCTTTCTTT
CDR3 protein: CASSLVFGGTEAFF

D gene: .
V gene: TRBV10-3
clone size: .
J gene: TRBJ1-2
CDR3 DNA: TGTGCCAGCAGTTCTACCACAGACAGGAGTAACTATGGCTACACCTTC
CDR3 protein: CASSSTTDRSNYGYTF

D gene: .
V gene: TRBV7-2
clone size: .
J gene: TRBJ2-7
CDR3 DNA: TGTGCCAGCAGCTTAGTAGGGAGGTTCTACGAGCAGTACTTC
CDR3 protein: CASSLVGRFYEQYF

D gene: TRBD1
V gene: TRBV4-2
clone size: .
J gene: TRBJ2-7
CDR3 DNA: TGTGCCAGCAGCCAAGAAGGGACCGGGACAGGGTCCTACGAGCAGTACTTC
CDR3 protein: CASSQEGTGTGSYEQYF

D gene: .
V gene: TRBV7-2
clone size: many
J gene: TRBJ2-5
CDR3 DNA: TGTGCCAGCAGCCCCCCTCGCAGGGACCAGTACTTC
CDR3 protein: CASSPPRRDQYF

D gene: .
V gene: TRBV25-1
clone size: .
J gene: TRBJ1-2
CDR3 DNA: TGTGCCAGTGTTAGGAACTATGGCTACACCTTC
CDR3 protein: CASVRNYGYTF

D gene: .
V gene: TRBV10-3
clone size: many
J gene: TRBJ1-6
CDR3 DNA: TGTGCCATCAGTGACGGACGGGTCAATTCACCCCTCCACTTT
CDR3 protein: CAISDGRVNSPLHF

D gene: TRBD1
V gene: TRBV29-1
clone size: .
J gene: TRBJ2-1
CDR3 DNA: TGCAGCGTTTCGGGGACAGGGAGGGCCAATGAGCAGTTCTTC
CDR3 protein: CSVSGTGRANEQFF

D gene: .
V gene: TRBV7-9
clone size: few
J gene: TRBJ2-7
CDR3 DNA: TGTGCCAGCGGACTCAGGGCTTTGGATTCCTACGAGCAGTACTTC
CDR3 protein: CASGLRALDSYEQYF

D gene: .
V gene: TRBV10-3
clone size: many
J gene: TRBJ2-7
CDR3 DNA: TGTGCCATCAGCCCAGGTCACTCCTACGAGCAGTACTTC
CDR3 protein: CAISPGHSYEQYF

D gene: .
V gene: TRBV12-3/TRBV12-4
clone size: many
J gene: TRBJ1-5
CDR3 DNA: TGTGCCAGCAGTTTAAACAACAATCAGCCCCAGCATTTT
CDR3 protein: CASSLNNNQPQHF

D gene: .
V gene: TRBV20-1
clone size: .
J gene: TRBJ2-3
CDR3 DNA: TGCAGTGCTCTGGAGGGGTGGGATACGCAGTATTTT
CDR3 protein: CSALEGWDTQYF

D gene: .
V gene: TRBV7-9
clone size: many
J gene: TRBJ2-2
CDR3 DNA: TGTGCCAGCAGCTTAGTCGCGGCCGGGGAGCTGTTTTTT
CDR3 protein: CASSLVAAGELFF

D gene: .
V gene: TRBV6-5
clone size: many
J gene: TRBJ1-1
CDR3 DNA: TGTGCCAGCAGTGATAGACCCGAAGCTTTCTTT
CDR3 protein: CASSDRPEAFF

D gene: .
V gene: TRBV2
clone size: .
J gene: TRBJ1-1
CDR3 DNA: TGTGCCAGCAGCCAGGGGAGTTGGGCTTTCTTT
CDR3 protein: CASSQGSWAFF

D gene: .
V gene: TRBV15
clone size: many
J gene: TRBJ1-6
CDR3 DNA: TGTGCCACCAGCAGGGCTACTGGTTCACCCCTCCACTTT
CDR3 protein: CATSRATGSPLHF

D gene: TRBD1
V gene: TRBV20-1
clone size: many
J gene: TRBJ1-5
CDR3 DNA: TGCAGTGCTAGAGGGACAGGGAGTCGCAATCAGCCCCAGCATTTT
CDR3 protein: CSARGTGSRNQPQHF

D gene: TRBD1
V gene: TRBV5-5
clone size: few
J gene: TRBJ2-5
CDR3 DNA: TGTGCCAGCACACCGCTGGGGCAGGGGGCTCTAGAGACCCAGTACTTC
CDR3 protein: CASTPLGQGALETQYF

D gene: .
V gene: TRBV7-3
clone size: many
J gene: TRBJ2-2
CDR3 DNA: TGTGCCAGCAGCCCAAATAGGAACACCGGGGAGCTGTTTTTT
CDR3 protein: CASSPNRNTGELFF

D gene: .
V gene: TRBV4-3
clone size: many
J gene: TRBJ2-6
CDR3 DNA: TGCGCCAGCAGCCAACAAACGACGGGCTCTGGGGCCAACGTCCTGACTTTC
CDR3 protein: CASSQQTTGSGANVLTF

D gene: .
V gene: TRBV5-1
clone size: many
J gene: TRBJ1-1
CDR3 DNA: TGCGCCAGCAGTTTTCCCAGGGGACGTACTACGAACACTGAAGCTTTCTTT
CDR3 protein: CASSFPRGRTTNTEAFF

D gene: TRBD1
V gene: TRBV11-2
clone size: many
J gene: TRBJ2-5
CDR3 DNA: TGTGCCAGCAGCTTTGGAGACAGGGGACAAGAGACCCAGTACTTC
CDR3 protein: CASSFGDRGQETQYF

D gene: .
V gene: TRBV12-3/TRBV12-4
clone size: .
J gene: TRBJ1-1
CDR3 DNA: TGTGCCAGCAGTACTCTAAGGGTGCATAACACTGAAGCTTTCTTT
CDR3 protein: CASSTLRVHNTEAFF

D gene: TRBD2
V gene: TRBV10-3
clone size: .
J gene: TRBJ2-5
CDR3 DNA: TGTGCCACCAGTACGACTAGCAGCAAAGAGACCCAGTACTTC
CDR3 protein: CATSTTSSKETQYF

D gene: .
V gene: TRBV24-1
clone size: .
J gene: TRBJ2-5
CDR3 DNA: TGTCCCACAGTCCGGGGGGAGACCCAGTACTTC
CDR3 protein: CPTVRGETQYF

D gene: .
V gene: TRBV14
clone size: many
J gene: TRBJ2-6
CDR3 DNA: TGTGCCAGCAGCCAGGGGACTGGTGGGGCCAACGTCCTGACTTTC
CDR3 protein: CASSQGTGGANVLTF

D gene: .
V gene: TRBV7-9
clone size: .
J gene: TRBJ2-5
CDR3 DNA: TGTGCCAGCAGCACTACTAAAGGACGGCAAGAGACCCAGTACTTC
CDR3 protein: CASSTTKGRQETQYF

D gene: TRBD2
V gene: TRBV7-9
clone size: many
J gene: TRBJ2-7
CDR3 DNA: TGTGCCAGCAGCCCAGGACTAGCGGGAGGGAACCTATTC
CDR3 protein: CASSPGLAGGNLF

D gene: TRBD1
V gene: TRBV29-1
clone size: few
J gene: TRBJ1-1
CDR3 DNA: TGCAGCGTTGAAGCGAGGGGGCGCGGAGTCACTGAAGCTTTCTTT
CDR3 protein: CSVEARGRGVTEAFF

D gene: .
V gene: TRBV7-6
clone size: .
J gene: TRBJ2-7
CDR3 DNA: TGTGCCAGCAGCTTCGGTCCATTACGATACGAGCAGTACTTC
CDR3 protein: CASSFGPLRYEQYF

D gene: .
V gene: TRBV5-1
clone size: .
J gene: TRBJ1-2
CDR3 DNA: TGCGCCAGCAGACCTGGGACATCAAGGGATGGCTACACCTTC
CDR3 protein: CASRPGTSRDGYTF